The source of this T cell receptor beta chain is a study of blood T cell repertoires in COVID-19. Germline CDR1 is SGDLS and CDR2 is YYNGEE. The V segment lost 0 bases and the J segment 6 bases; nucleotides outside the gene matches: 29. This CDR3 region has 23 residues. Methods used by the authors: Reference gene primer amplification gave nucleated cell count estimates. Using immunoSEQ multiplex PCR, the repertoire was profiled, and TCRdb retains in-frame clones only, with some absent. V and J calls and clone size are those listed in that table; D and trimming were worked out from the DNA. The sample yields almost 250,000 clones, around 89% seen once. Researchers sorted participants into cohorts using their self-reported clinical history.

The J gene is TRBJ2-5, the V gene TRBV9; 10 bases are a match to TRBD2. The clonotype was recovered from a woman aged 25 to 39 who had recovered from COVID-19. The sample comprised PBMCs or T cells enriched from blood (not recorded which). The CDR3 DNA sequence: TGTGCCAGCAGCGTAGCAACCCCGACCGGGGGCGCCGGGAGCGGGAGGGCCGAAAAGACCCAGTACTTC. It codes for CASSVATPTGGAGSGRAEKTQYF.